These 26 T cell receptor beta chains were all obtained from the same sample, sequenced in a study of blood T cell repertoires in COVID-19. The method was immunoSEQ multiplex PCR; TCRdb's version includes in-frame clones alone and lacks a portion of them. The data show 200,000 to 300,000 clones, nearly 85% seen once. Material: peripheral blood. These receptors originate from a human donor in a cohort sampled during active COVID-19.

The chain recombines TRBV25-1 with TRBJ2-1; 8 bases align to TRBD2. Trimming took 3 bases from V and 6 from J; bases not matched to a gene: 7. The germline CDR1 and CDR2 sequences are MGHDK and SYGVNS. This CDR3 has 15 amino acids. The CDR3 bases are TGTGCCAGCAGTGAGGGTCTAGCGGGCCTCAATGAGCAGTTCTTC. As protein: CASSEGLAGLNEQFF. Full variable domain (outside the CDR3, taken from reference TRBV25-1 and TRBJ2-1): EADIYQTPRYLVIGTGKKITLECSQTMGHDKMYWYQQDPGMELHLIHYSYGVNSTEKGDLSSESTVSRIRTEHFPLTLESARPSHTSQYLCASSEGLAGLNEQFFGPGTRLTVL.

This chain links TRBV7-2 with TRBJ1-2, with a tentative D call TRBD1 (5 bases). Germline V gene lookup returns CDR1 SGHTA and CDR2 FQGNSA. V was trimmed by 5 bases and J by 4 bases, leaving 17 bases between them. The CDR3 length is 15 residues. The CDR3 loop reads CASSKDPAGIYGYTF. The CDR3 DNA follows: TGTGCCAGCAGCAAAGACCCGGCAGGGATCTATGGCTACACCTTC.

V gene TRBV18 combines with J gene TRBJ1-1, with TRBD1 identical over 8 bases. There are 15 residues in the CDR3. V lost 6 bases and J lost 1; bases outside the gene matches: 7. Germline assignment: CDR1 KGHSH and CDR2 LQKENI. CDR3 nucleotide sequence: TGTGCCAGCTCCCCCGGACAGGGTGGGAACACTGAAGCTTTCTTT. Translated, it gives CASSPGQGGNTEAFF.

This sequence joins TRBV29-1 and TRBJ1-1; D gene ambiguous. The CDR3 runs 11 residues. Trimming took off 5 bases at V and 4 bases at J, with 8 bases between the two ends. Germline CDR1 SQVTM, CDR2 ANQGSEA. CDR3 nucleotide sequence: TGCAGCGTTAAGCGAAGCACTGAAGCTTTCTTT. It yields the protein CSVKRSTEAFF.

The chain links TRBV6-2 or TRBV6-3 to TRBJ2-1; 13 bases fit TRBD2. J lost 3 bases, V lost 2 bases, and 10 bases had no gene match. Germline lookup yields CDR1 MNHEY and CDR2 SVGEGT. The CDR3 is 19 residues long. CDR3 sequence: CASSYQQLAGGPYYNEQFF. The CDR3 region has the DNA TGTGCCAGCAGTTACCAGCAACTAGCGGGGGGGCCCTACTACAATGAGCAGTTCTTC.

The genes are TRBV19 and TRBJ1-5; a weak D match, TRBD1 (6 bases). The germline V and J ends were trimmed by 7 bases and 7 bases, with 17 bases remaining between them. From germline, CDR1 is LNHDA and CDR2 SQIVND (reference sequence). CDR3 length: 14 residues. The CDR3 sequence is CASKTTGTPQPQHF. CDR3 nucleotide sequence: TGTGCCAGTAAGACAACAGGGACCCCGCAGCCCCAGCATTTT.

This clone was recorded once. The J gene is TRBJ1-1, the V gene TRBV18, with TRBD1 as a possible D gene (5 bases). Germline loops: CDR1 KGHSH, CDR2 LQKENI. V was cut by 0 bases and J by 6 bases, with 17 bases left in between. The CDR3 is 16 amino acids. CDR3 bases: TGTGCCAGCTCACCACCGGCAGTCTCCCAACAGGCTGAAGCTTTCTTT. Protein: CASSPPAVSQQAEAFF.

Turning to this clone: A read error may produce the germline difference seen at one junction end. V is TRBV4-1 and J is TRBJ1-1; possibly TRBD1 for D (6 bases). CDR1 and CDR2 from the germline V gene are MGHRA and YSYEKL. The CDR3 sequence is 15 residues long. CDR3 amino acids: CASSQTDTGNSEAFF. The CDR3 DNA reads as TGCGCCAGCAGCCAGACAGACACAGGGAACTCTGAAGCTTTCTTT.

The J gene is TRBJ1-6, the V gene TRBV28; TRBD1 might be the D (6 bases). Trimming left V 1 base short and J 9 bases short, with 10 bases between. Germline values: CDR1 MDHEN, CDR2 SYDVKM. The CDR3 consists of 14 residues. The CDR3 DNA is TGTGCCAGCAGTTTATTGGGGGGGCCTTCACCCCTCCACTTT. Protein product: CASSLLGGPSPLHF. Full variable domain (rest looked up from reference TRBV28 and TRBJ1-6): DVKVTQSSRYLVKRTGEKVFLECVQDMDHENMFWYRQDPGLGLRLIYFSYDVKMKEKGDIPEGYSVSREKKERFSLILESASTNQTSMYLCASSLLGGPSPLHFGNGTRLTVT.

This chain joins TRBV19 and TRBJ1-1; 8 nucleotides line up with TRBD1. CDR1 and CDR2 (germline): LNHDA, SQIVND (reference sequence). The CDR3 consists of 14 residues. V was pared by 6 bases and J by 6 bases, with 9 bases of the junction left unmatched. CDR3 region: CASRDRQGRPEAFF. The DNA for the CDR3 is TGTGCCAGTAGAGATAGACAGGGGCGGCCTGAAGCTTTCTTT.

The chain has TRBV28 and TRBJ1-1; D may be TRBD1 (5 bases). Trimming shortened V by 3 bases and J by 5 bases, and 16 bases separated the two germline ends. Germline CDR1 and CDR2: MDHEN and SYDVKM. The CDR3 covers 15 residues. The CDR3 here is CASSFSGRVGTEAFF. CDR3 in DNA: TGTGCCAGCAGTTTCTCAGGCAGGGTGGGGACTGAAGCTTTCTTT.

The chain joins TRBV6-6 to TRBJ2-7; 7 bases map to TRBD2. Germline CDR1 reads MNHNY; CDR2 reads SVGAGI (reference sequence). This CDR3 has 16 amino acids. J gave up 3 bases and V 6 bases, and 14 bases lay outside the gene matches. The CDR3 nucleotides read TGTGCCAGCAGCAATCCCGGTGTAGGGACTAACTACGAGCAGTACTTC. Amino acid sequence: CASSNPGVGTNYEQYF.

Details on this clone: Within the sample, other DNA sequences also encode this same CDR3. The chain links TRBV7-9 to TRBJ1-6; TRBD1 aligns across 9 bases. Germline CDR1 SEHNR, CDR2 FQNEAQ (reference sequence). V shed 6 bases and J 11 bases; nucleotides not matched to a gene: 8. This CDR3 is built from 14 residues. As DNA, the CDR3 is TGTGCCAGCAGTCGGGGACAGGGACAACCACCCCTCCACTTT. It is translated as CASSRGQGQPPLHF. Supplemented by reference TRBV7-9 and TRBJ1-6, the full variable domain reads DTGVSQNPRHKITKRGQNVTFRCDPISEHNRLYWYRQTLGQGPEFLTYFQNEAQLEKSRLLSDRFSAERPKGSFSTLEIQRTEQGDSAMYLCASSRGQGQPPLHFGNGTRLTVT.

The CDR3 nucleotides read TGTGCCAGCTCAGAGAGTCTAGAGGAAGAAAAACTGTTTTTT. This translates into CASSESLEEEKLFF. The chain recombines TRBV18 with TRBJ1-4; D is undetermined. V was cut by 5 bases and J by 8 bases, with 15 bases left in between. Germline CDR1 and CDR2: KGHSH and LQKENI. The CDR3 consists of 14 residues.

CDR3 nucleotides: TGCAGCGTTGAAGATGGGGCGCCCACTGAAGCTTTCTTT. It translates to CSVEDGAPTEAFF. V gene TRBV29-1 combines with J gene TRBJ1-1; perhaps TRBD1 as D (5 bases). The germline V and J ends were trimmed by 0 bases and 4 bases, with 9 bases remaining between them. Germline CDR1 and CDR2: SQVTM and ANQGSEA. This CDR3 is built from 13 residues.

The J gene is TRBJ1-1, the V gene TRBV11-3; D is possibly TRBD1 (6 bases). CDR1 is SGHNT and CDR2 is YENEEA in the germline V gene. V was shortened by 5 bases and J by 4 bases, with 23 bases between the two germline ends. This CDR3 is 17 amino acids long. CDR3 nucleotides: TGTGCCAGCAGCCAGGGGCCGGGGGGCGGTCGGCGCACTGAAGCTTTCTTT. It is translated as CASSQGPGGGRRTEAFF.

V gene TRBV7-9 combines with J gene TRBJ1-2; 11 nucleotides match TRBD1. This CDR3 comprises 15 residues. Germline V CDR1 and CDR2: SEHNR, FQNEAQ (reference sequence). The trim removed 5 bases at V and 4 bases at J, leaving 6 bases unmatched. CDR3 bases: TGTGCCAGCAGCCCATGGACAGGGGGCGTCTATGGCTACACCTTC. Translating it yields CASSPWTGGVYGYTF.

Notes on this clone: Other nucleotide sequences from this sample produce the same CDR3. The chain links TRBV5-1 to TRBJ2-3; tentatively, D is TRBD1 (6 bases). CDR1 is SGHRS and CDR2 is YFSETQ in the germline V gene. Trimming took off 0 bases at V and 3 bases at J, with 11 bases between the two ends. This CDR3 is built from 15 residues. For the CDR3, the DNA is TGCGCCAGCAGCTTGGAAGGGCAGGGGACAGATACGCAGTATTTT. Protein sequence: CASSLEGQGTDTQYF.

CDR3 protein: CATSITGQGASAFF. In DNA form, the CDR3 reads TGTGCCACCAGCATCACGGGACAAGGGGCCTCAGCTTTCTTT. The rearrangement joins TRBV15 to TRBJ1-1; D might be TRBD1 (6 bases). The CDR3 runs 14 residues. The V gene lost 4 bases and the J gene lost 10 bases, with 19 bases spanning the gap. Germline V gene sequence: CDR1 LNHNV, CDR2 YYDKDF (reference sequence).

The chain is built from TRBV20-1 and TRBJ2-3; TRBD2 aligns across 8 bases. Germline CDR1 DFQATT, CDR2 SNEGSKA (reference sequence). V lost 3 bases, J lost 2 bases, and 4 bases stayed unmatched. The length of the CDR3 is 14 residues. Here the CDR3 DNA reads TGCAGTGCTAGTCGGGGGGGGCCCACAGATACGCAGTATTTT. Protein product: CSASRGGPTDTQYF.

The rearrangement joins TRBV7-9 to TRBJ2-1; 10 positions agree with TRBD1. The CDR3 contains 15 residues. Germline loops: CDR1 SEHNR, CDR2 FQNEAQ (reference sequence). V lost 8 bases and J lost 4; bases outside the gene matches: 8. CDR3 loop: CASAKRDRGYNEQFF. Here the CDR3 DNA reads TGTGCCAGCGCCAAACGGGACAGGGGATACAATGAGCAGTTCTTC.

V gene TRBV10-3 combines with J gene TRBJ2-1; 9 nucleotides match TRBD2. The CDR3 spans 14 residues. CDR1 and CDR2 from the germline V gene are ENHRY and SYGVKD. V gave up 8 bases and J gave up 6 bases; unmatched junction bases: 8. The CDR3 nucleotides read TGTGCCATCGGGGCCAGCGGGGGGTTCAATGAGCAGTTCTTC. Its protein product is CAIGASGGFNEQFF.

The rearrangement links TRBV7-9 to TRBJ2-7; D possibly corresponds to TRBD2 (6 bases). This CDR3 region has 13 residues. Deletions cut 2 bases from V and 3 bases from J, with 8 bases between. CDR1 is SEHNR, CDR2 FQNEAQ, per germline (reference sequence). CDR3: CASSLTEGYEQYF. CDR3 in DNA: TGTGCCAGCAGCTTAACGGAGGGCTACGAGCAGTACTTC.

The CDR3 loop reads CASSASPHGYTF. The CDR3 DNA sequence: TGTGCCAGCAGTGCTAGTCCTCATGGCTACACCTTC. The chain carries TRBV2 and TRBJ1-2; D is uncertain. The CDR3 length is 12 residues. Trimming shortened V by 4 bases and J by 6 bases, and 9 bases separated the two germline ends. CDR1 is SNHLY and CDR2 is FYNNEI in the germline V gene.

CDR3 DNA sequence: TGCGCCATCCCGGTTGGGGAGAGACAAGAGACCCAGTACTTC. The encoded protein is CAIPVGERQETQYF. V usage is TRBV10-1 and J usage is TRBJ2-5; tentative D call: TRBD2 (5 bases). Germline lookup yields CDR1 WNHNN and CDR2 SYGVQD (reference sequence). The ends were cut back, 10 bases at V and 2 bases at J, with 17 bases in the middle. This CDR3 contains 14 residues.

CDR3 protein: CASNLRWDRDYEQYF. The CDR3 DNA reads as TGTGCCAGCAACCTGAGGTGGGACAGGGATTACGAGCAGTACTTC. This chain uses TRBV2 with TRBJ2-7; 9 bases fit TRBD1. Germline assignment: CDR1 SNHLY and CDR2 FYNNEI. The length of the CDR3 is 15 residues. J gave up 4 bases and V 7 bases, and 11 bases lay outside the gene matches.